This T cell receptor beta chain appears in the sequencing data of a study of neurological immune-mediated disorders. Overall study findings and caveats: The expanded clones of different subjects shared no CDR3 amino acid sequences (suggesting private repertoires in all groups).

The sample holds many counts of this clonotype. Its antigen is unknown. 5'RACE with 10-nucleotide random UMIs generated the cDNA. TCRdb recomputed calls from the 5' RACE reads with MiXCR, one row per CDR3 protein. The sample has 45,000 or so distinct CDR3 sequences, approximately 3% seen once. The CDR3 is 15 amino acids. V lost 7 bases, J lost 1 base, and 9 bases stayed unmatched. The source is a woman between 45 and 60 years old with multiple sclerosis. Material: PBMCs. V gene TRBV12-3 or TRBV12-4 combines with J gene TRBJ2-5; 7 nucleotides match TRBD1. CDR3 amino acids: CASTLGQTFQETQYF. CDR3 DNA: TGTGCCAGCACCTTGGGACAGACCTTCCAAGAGACCCAGTACTTC.